These 8 T cell receptor beta chains were all obtained from the same sample, sequenced in a study of T cells in Graves' hyperthyroidism and ophthalmopathy. RNA transcripts yielded amplified TCR beta CDR3 regions. In the first-round RT-PCR of the TCR CDR3, the HTBI primer set was used. MiXCR, run by TCRdb on the multiplex PCR reads, gives a single entry per CDR3 protein. The sample has hundreds of thousands of distinct CDR3 sequences, around 15% seen once. Sequencing input: blood. These receptors were obtained from a woman aged 25 to 45 with Graves' hyperthyroidism.

This clonotype was recorded a few times. V and J are TRBV6-4 and TRBJ2-7, with 8 positions matching TRBD1. J gave up 6 bases and V 7 bases, and 5 bases lay outside the gene matches. This CDR3 has 12 residues. The germline gives CDR1 MRHNA, CDR2 SNTAGT. CDR3 in amino acids: CASTVTGAEQYF. DNA for the CDR3: TGTGCCAGCACTGTGACAGGGGCCGAGCAGTACTTC.

This clonotype was counted many times. The genes are TRBV3-1 and TRBJ1-1; D is undetermined. This CDR3 region has 14 residues. CDR1 is LGHDT and CDR2 is YNNKEL in the germline V gene (reference sequence). V was trimmed by 2 bases and J by 1 base, leaving 8 bases between them. The CDR3 bases are TGTGCCAGCAGCCAACGTGGTGGGAACACTGAAGCTTTCTTT. Translation: CASSQRGGNTEAFF. The full variable domain, in which reference TRBV3-1 and TRBJ1-1 provide the parts outside the CDR3, is DTAVSQTPKYLVTQMGNDKSIKCEQNLGHDTMYWYKQDSKKFLKIMFSYNNKELIINETVPNRFSPKSPDKAHLNLHINSLELGDSAVYFCASSQRGGNTEAFFGQGTRLTVV.

This clonotype was found many times. CDR3 sequence (DNA): TGTGCCAGCAGACTTACACCGGGACAGAACTACGAGCAGTACTTC. Encoded protein: CASRLTPGQNYEQYF. The V and J genes are TRBV6-1 and TRBJ2-7, with 7 bases that match TRBD1. The CDR3 covers 15 residues. Trimming removed 6 bases from V and 3 bases from J; junction bases left unmatched: 11. The V gene's germline CDR1 is MNHNS and CDR2 SASEGT.

V and J are TRBV30 and TRBJ1-3, with a tentative D call TRBD1 (6 bases). V was cut by 2 bases and J by 2 bases, with 7 bases left in between. The germline gives CDR1 GTSNPN, CDR2 SVGIG (reference sequence). The CDR3 covers 13 residues. As DNA, the CDR3 is TGTGCCTGGAGTACAGGGACTGGAAACACCATATATTTT. Translation: CAWSTGTGNTIYF.

Ten or more counts support this clonotype. The CDR3 loop reads CASTLGAGGPEAFF. The CDR3 region has the DNA TGTGCCAGCACCTTAGGGGCCGGGGGGCCTGAAGCTTTCTTT. The genes are TRBV28 and TRBJ1-1; D might be TRBD1 (6 bases). The germline V gene encodes CDR1 MDHEN and CDR2 SYDVKM. V was shortened by 7 bases and J by 6 bases, with 18 bases between the two germline ends. CDR3 size: 14 residues.

This clonotype was detected ten times or more. The CDR3 DNA is TGTGCCAGCAGTTTCCAAACTAGCGCCGTCGCCTACAATGAGCAGTTCTTC. Its translation is CASSFQTSAVAYNEQFF. The V call is TRBV28, the J call TRBJ2-1; 7 nucleotides agree with TRBD2. Trimming cost V 3 bases and J 2 bases; bases outside gene matches: 10. This CDR3 has 17 amino acids. Germline V gives CDR1 MDHEN, CDR2 SYDVKM.

The chain links TRBV5-4 to TRBJ2-7; 10 bases line up with TRBD1. V trimming: 0 bases; J trimming: 8 bases; junction bases outside the gene matches: 11. The CDR3 consists of 16 residues. The germline V gene encodes CDR1 SGHNT and CDR2 YYREEE (reference sequence). The CDR3 DNA is TGTGCCAGCAGCTTGGGGGGTCGGGGACAGGGGACCAAGCAGTACTTC. Its translation is CASSLGGRGQGTKQYF.

This clonotype was found many times. CDR3 sequence: CASSPTRGAYEQYF. The CDR3 DNA follows: TGTGCCAGCAGCCCCACCCGGGGGGCCTACGAGCAGTACTTC. The V gene is TRBV7-3, the J gene TRBJ2-7; 7 bases agree with TRBD2. The CDR3 contains 14 residues. J was trimmed by 2 bases and V by 5 bases; bases with no gene match: 6. Germline CDR1 reads SGHTA; CDR2 reads FQGTGA.